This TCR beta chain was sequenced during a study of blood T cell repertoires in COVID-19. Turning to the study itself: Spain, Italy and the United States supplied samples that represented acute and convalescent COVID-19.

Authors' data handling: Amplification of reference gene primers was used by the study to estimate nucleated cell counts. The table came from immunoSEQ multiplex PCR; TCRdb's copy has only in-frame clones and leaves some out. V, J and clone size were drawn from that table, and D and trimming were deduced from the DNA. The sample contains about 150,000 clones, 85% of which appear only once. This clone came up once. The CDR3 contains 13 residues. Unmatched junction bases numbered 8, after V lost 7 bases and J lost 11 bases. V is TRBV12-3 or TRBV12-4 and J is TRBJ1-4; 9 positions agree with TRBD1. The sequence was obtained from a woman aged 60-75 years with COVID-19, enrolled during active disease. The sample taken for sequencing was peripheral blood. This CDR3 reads CASTRDRVFKLFF. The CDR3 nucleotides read TGTGCCAGCACCCGGGACAGGGTGTTTAAACTGTTTTTT.